Listed below are T cell receptor beta chains from one sample, sequenced in a study of T-cell reconstitution after alpha-beta-depleted transplantation in children. TCRdb passed the PCR reads through MiXCR, listing each CDR3 protein once. The table includes about 98,000 distinct CDR3 sequences, about 8% detected once. The sequencing here drew on PBMCs, taken before TCRalphabeta/CD19-depleted stem cell transplant. The origin of the receptors is a boy between 2 and 10 years old with acute lymphoblastic leukemia, due to receive a stem cell transplant. CDR3s include the opening cysteine and the closing phenylalanine or tryptophan. A D gene is named only where the DNA matches it firmly. A row's size may be missing; if present it is once, few, many or a size class.

J	length	size	D	V	CDR3	DNA
TRBJ1-2	15	.	.	TRBV12-3/TRBV12-4	CASSPRQVANYGYTF	TGTGCCAGCAGCCCCCGACAGGTCGCTAACTATGGCTACACCTTC
TRBJ1-5	15	.	.	TRBV14	CASSQGPGDNQPQHF	TGTGCCAGCAGCCAGGGACCCGGTGACAATCAGCCCCAGCATTTT
TRBJ2-3	12	many	TRBD2	TRBV20-1	CSAGTSGDTQYF	TGCAGTGCAGGGACTAGCGGGGATACGCAGTATTTT
TRBJ2-7	17	many	.	TRBV12-3/TRBV12-4	CASSLMSQDVILPEQYF	TGTGCCAGCAGTTTAATGAGCCAGGACGTGATACTACCCGAGCAGTACTTC
TRBJ2-3	15	many	.	TRBV28	CASSSYLDPTDTQYF	TGTGCCAGCAGTTCCTACCTAGATCCGACAGATACGCAGTATTTT
TRBJ2-5	15	few	TRBD2	TRBV5-1	CASSAGDGLQETQYF	TGCGCCAGCAGCGCGGGGGACGGACTCCAAGAGACCCAGTACTTC
TRBJ2-5	15	many	.	TRBV5-1	CASSGGYRTQETQYF	TGCGCCAGCAGCGGGGGCTACAGGACCCAAGAGACCCAGTACTTC
TRBJ1-2	16	.	TRBD1	TRBV20-1	CSARAPGTGANYGYTF	TGCAGTGCTAGGGCCCCCGGGACAGGGGCAAACTATGGCTACACCTTC
TRBJ2-7	17	few	.	TRBV6-2/TRBV6-3	CASSPGRGRQRSYEQYF	TGTGCCAGCAGTCCTGGCCGGGGCCGACAGAGATCCTACGAGCAGTACTTC
TRBJ1-5	14	.	.	TRBV4-1	CASSQVGGDQPQHF	TGCGCCAGCAGCCAAGTTGGGGGGGATCAGCCGCAGCATTTT
TRBJ2-3	12	.	.	TRBV20-1	CSAAHRAHTQYF	TGCAGTGCCGCGCACAGGGCACATACGCAGTATTTT
TRBJ1-5	12	few	.	TRBV15	CATGGGTQPQHF	TGTGCCACCGGGGGAGGGACCCAGCCCCAGCATTTT
TRBJ2-2	16	many	TRBD2	TRBV6-5	CASSSPGTRHTGELFF	TGTGCCAGCAGTTCCCCCGGGACTAGACACACCGGGGAGCTGTTTTTT
TRBJ1-2	17	.	TRBD1	TRBV6-5	CASSYTPGGTGIHGYTF	TGTGCCAGCAGTTACACCCCAGGCGGGACAGGGATCCATGGCTACACCTTC
TRBJ1-1	13	few	.	TRBV6-2/TRBV6-3	CASSLLGVREAFF	TGTGCCAGCAGCCTGCTGGGGGTACGTGAAGCTTTCTTT
TRBJ2-3	12	few	.	TRBV12-5	CASGLVPDTQYF	TGTGCTAGTGGTTTGGTACCAGATACGCAGTATTTT
TRBJ1-6	15	.	TRBD1	TRBV12-3/TRBV12-4	CASRHHRGLNSPLHF	TGTGCCAGCAGGCACCACAGGGGGTTAAATTCACCCCTCCACTTT
TRBJ1-2	16	many	TRBD1	TRBV5-1	CASSVQQGALDYGYTF	TGCGCCAGCAGCGTACAACAGGGGGCTTTGGACTATGGCTACACCTTC
TRBJ2-5	15	.	TRBD2	TRBV7-6	CASSPTSGGLETQYF	TGTGCCAGCAGCCCGACTAGCGGGGGGTTAGAGACCCAGTACTTC
TRBJ2-7	15	many	.	TRBV20-1	CSAIRGWGTSYEQYF	TGCAGTGCCATACGGGGTTGGGGAACGTCCTACGAGCAGTACTTC
TRBJ2-5	14	many	.	TRBV7-2	CASAPGPRWETQYF	TGTGCCAGCGCCCCCGGCCCAAGGTGGGAGACCCAGTACTTC
TRBJ2-5	13	many	.	TRBV27	CASSFGGKETQYF	TGTGCCAGCAGTTTTGGGGGTAAAGAGACCCAGTACTTC
TRBJ2-2	14	many	.	TRBV4-1	CASSQDPNTGELFF	TGCGCCAGCAGCCAAGACCCCAACACCGGGGAGCTGTTTTTT
TRBJ2-6	18	medium-sized	.	TRBV2	CASTAGTQDLSGANVLTF	TGTGCCAGCACTGCGGGGACACAGGACCTCTCTGGGGCCAACGTCCTGACTTTC
TRBJ1-6	13	many	.	TRBV7-9	CASTDSGGWPLHF	TGTGCCAGCACCGACAGTGGAGGGTGGCCCCTCCACTTT
TRBJ2-1	15	many	TRBD1	TRBV20-1	CSARDGQGAFNEQFF	TGCAGTGCTAGAGATGGGCAGGGGGCGTTCAATGAGCAGTTCTTC
TRBJ2-7	16	many	TRBD1	TRBV7-2	CASSPDRGFLADEQYF	TGTGCCAGCAGCCCGGACAGGGGGTTTTTAGCCGACGAGCAGTACTTC
TRBJ1-2	14	many	.	TRBV5-5	CASSFYPGANGYTF	TGTGCCAGCAGCTTCTACCCAGGGGCTAATGGCTACACCTTC
TRBJ2-4	18	.	TRBD1	TRBV5-1	CASSWAGTGSGSKNIQYF	TGCGCCAGCAGCTGGGCCGGGACAGGGTCTGGGTCCAAAAACATTCAGTACTTC
TRBJ2-5	10	.	.	TRBV29-1	CSVERGTQYF	TGCAGCGTTGAGAGGGGGACCCAGTACTTC
TRBJ1-1	13	.	.	TRBV7-2	CASSYTVNTEAFF	TGTGCCAGCAGCTACACAGTGAACACTGAAGCTTTCTTT
TRBJ2-3	15	many	TRBD2	TRBV7-2	CASSLGLAGSDTQYF	TGTGCCAGCAGCTTAGGACTAGCGGGGTCAGATACGCAGTATTTT
TRBJ2-7	14	many	TRBD1	TRBV5-1	CASSLMGQGYEQYF	TGCGCCAGCAGCTTGATGGGACAGGGCTACGAGCAGTACTTC
TRBJ2-2	14	.	.	TRBV4-1	CPAAPTGRPGSCFF	.
TRBJ2-2	15	few	.	TRBV20-1	CSARKMAGYTGELFF	TGCAGTGCTAGAAAGATGGCCGGGTACACCGGGGAGCTGTTTTTT
TRBJ1-1	12	.	.	TRBV5-4	CASSYRDTEAFF	TGTGCCAGCAGCTACAGGGACACTGAAGCTTTCTTT
TRBJ2-3	16	many	.	TRBV7-2	CASKQGGLTSTDTQYF	TGTGCCAGCAAGCAAGGGGGGTTGACTAGCACAGATACGCAGTATTTT
TRBJ1-5	12	medium-sized	.	TRBV2	CASRGQDQPQHF	TGTGCCAGCAGAGGACAAGATCAGCCCCAGCATTTT
TRBJ2-1	18	many	TRBD2	TRBV7-8	CASSSSAGGRQSYNEQFF	TGTGCCAGCAGCTCATCAGCGGGGGGGCGTCAATCCTACAATGAGCAGTTCTTC
TRBJ1-1	15	many	.	TRBV4-1	CASSQEEATNTEAFF	TGCGCCAGCAGCCAAGAAGAGGCCACCAACACTGAAGCTTTCTTT
TRBJ1-3	15	.	.	TRBV7-6	CASSSLQGAGNTIYF	TGTGCCAGCAGCTCCCTACAGGGTGCTGGAAACACCATATATTTT
TRBJ2-7	14	.	TRBD2	TRBV12-3/TRBV12-4	CASSHGGGSYEQYF	TGTGCCAGCAGCCATGGCGGGGGGTCCTACGAGCAGTACTTC
TRBJ1-1	15	many	.	TRBV6-5	CASRLSFSRNTEAFF	TGTGCCAGCAGGCTTAGTTTTTCGCGGAACACTGAAGCTTTCTTT
TRBJ2-6	18	.	.	TRBV11-2	CASSHLGASSSGANVLTF	TGTGCCAGCAGCCACCTCGGGGCCTCCAGCTCTGGGGCCAACGTCCTGACTTTC
TRBJ2-1	15	many	.	TRBV9	CASSVDYSSYNEQFF	TGTGCCAGCAGCGTAGATTATAGTTCCTACAATGAGCAGTTCTTC
TRBJ1-2	14	few	.	TRBV4-2	CASSHQQGFYGYTF	TGTGCCAGCAGCCACCAACAGGGATTCTATGGCTACACCTTC